This T cell receptor beta chain came from a study of blood T cell repertoires in COVID-19. Study background: PBMCs, B-cell-depleted T cells, or T cells provided the cDNA or gDNA that made up the material.

In the authors' workflow: Amplification with reference gene primers provided the estimates of nucleated cell counts. Data came from immunoSEQ multiplex PCR; TCRdb stores just in-frame clones and leaves some out. V, J and clone size derive from that table, while D and trimming were established from the DNA sequence. This sample has 250,000 to 300,000 clones; 88% occur once, and the top ten carry roughly 0.8%. Sequences were obtained from peripheral blood. This sequence was found in a woman aged 25 to 45 with acute or convalescent COVID-19.

The DNA for the CDR3 is TGTGCCAGCAGCAAACTCAATGAGCAGTTCTTC. It is translated as CASSKLNEQFF. This chain links TRBV6-2 or TRBV6-3 with TRBJ2-1, with D unresolved. Germline assignment: CDR1 MNHEY and CDR2 SVGEGT. The V end lost 6 bases, the J end lost 6 bases, and 6 bases lay between the germline ends. The CDR3 loop spans 11 amino acids.